This TCR beta chain originates from a study of response to subunit inactivated influenza vaccine. Each CDR3 protein is one row after TCRdb ran MiXCR on the RT-PCR reads. The sample includes 600,000 to 700,000 distinct CDR3 sequences, around 15% of them seen just once. Concerning this clonotype itself: The target antigen is unknown.

Broader study findings: With each seasonal influenza vaccination, the authors suggested, few new T cells are recruited.

Germline V lookup: CDR1 LGHNA, CDR2 YNFKEQ. This CDR3 is built from 17 residues. J lost 7 bases, V lost 1 base, and 11 bases had no gene match. The sample was PBMCs from blood, taken around 14 days before vaccination. The origin of this receptor is a man aged 50 or older who received an inactivated influenza vaccine. The rearrangement uses TRBV4-2 and TRBJ2-3; 10 nucleotides line up with TRBD2. The CDR3 DNA sequence: TGTGCCAGCAGCCAAGTCGGGGGAGCGGGAGGGACGTATACGCAGTATTTT. This translates into CASSQVGGAGGTYTQYF.